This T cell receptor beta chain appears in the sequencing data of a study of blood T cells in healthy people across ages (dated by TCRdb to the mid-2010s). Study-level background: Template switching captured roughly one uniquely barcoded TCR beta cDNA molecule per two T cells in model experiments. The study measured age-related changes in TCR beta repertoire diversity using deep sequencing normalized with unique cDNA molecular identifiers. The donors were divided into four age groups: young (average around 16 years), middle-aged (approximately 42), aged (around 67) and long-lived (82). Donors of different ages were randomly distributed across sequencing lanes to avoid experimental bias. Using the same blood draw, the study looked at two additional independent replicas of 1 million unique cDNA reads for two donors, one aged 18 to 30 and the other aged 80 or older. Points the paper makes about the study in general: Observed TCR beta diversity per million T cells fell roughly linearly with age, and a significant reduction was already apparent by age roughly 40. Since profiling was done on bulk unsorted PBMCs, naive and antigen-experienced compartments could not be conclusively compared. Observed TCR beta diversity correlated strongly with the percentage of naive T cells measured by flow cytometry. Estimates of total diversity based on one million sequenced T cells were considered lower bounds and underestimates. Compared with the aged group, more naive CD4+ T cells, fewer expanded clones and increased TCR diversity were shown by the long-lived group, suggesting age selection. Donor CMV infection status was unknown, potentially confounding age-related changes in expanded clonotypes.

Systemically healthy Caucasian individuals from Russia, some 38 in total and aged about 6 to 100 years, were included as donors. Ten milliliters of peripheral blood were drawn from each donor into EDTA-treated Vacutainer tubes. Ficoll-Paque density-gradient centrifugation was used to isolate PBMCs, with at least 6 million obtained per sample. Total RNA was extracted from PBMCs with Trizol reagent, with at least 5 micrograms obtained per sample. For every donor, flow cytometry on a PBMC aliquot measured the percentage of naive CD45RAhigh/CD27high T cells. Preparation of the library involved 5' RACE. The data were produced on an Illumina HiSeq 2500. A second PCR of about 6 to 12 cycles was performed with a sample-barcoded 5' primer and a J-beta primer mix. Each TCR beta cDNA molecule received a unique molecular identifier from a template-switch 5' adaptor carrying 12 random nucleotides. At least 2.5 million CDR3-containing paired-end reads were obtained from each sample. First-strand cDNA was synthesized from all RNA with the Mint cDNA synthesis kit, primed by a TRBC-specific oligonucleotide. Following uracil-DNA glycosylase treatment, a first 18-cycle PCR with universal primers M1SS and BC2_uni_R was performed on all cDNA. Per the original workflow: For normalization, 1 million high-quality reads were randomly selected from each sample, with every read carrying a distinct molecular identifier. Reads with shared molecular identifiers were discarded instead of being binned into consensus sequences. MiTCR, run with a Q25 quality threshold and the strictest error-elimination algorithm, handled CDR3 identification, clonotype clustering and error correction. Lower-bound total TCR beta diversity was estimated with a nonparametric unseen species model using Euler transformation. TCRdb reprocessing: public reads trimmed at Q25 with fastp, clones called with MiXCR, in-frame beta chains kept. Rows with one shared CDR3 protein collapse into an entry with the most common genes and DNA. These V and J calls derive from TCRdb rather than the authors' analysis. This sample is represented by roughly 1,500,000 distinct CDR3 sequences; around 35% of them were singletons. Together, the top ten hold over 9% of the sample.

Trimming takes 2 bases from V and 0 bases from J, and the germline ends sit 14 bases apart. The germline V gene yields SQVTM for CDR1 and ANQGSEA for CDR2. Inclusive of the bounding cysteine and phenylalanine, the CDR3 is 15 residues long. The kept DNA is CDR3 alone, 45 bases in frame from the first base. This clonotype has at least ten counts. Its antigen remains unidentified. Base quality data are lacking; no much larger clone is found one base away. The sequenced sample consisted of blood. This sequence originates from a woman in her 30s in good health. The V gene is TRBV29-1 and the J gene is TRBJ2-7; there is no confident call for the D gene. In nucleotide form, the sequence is TGCAGCGTTGAATCGAACTCCCCATTCTCCTACGAGCAGTACTTC. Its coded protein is CSVESNSPFSYEQYF.